The rows below give T cell receptor beta chains drawn from one sample of a study of shared clonotypes between healthy human individuals. Profiled with immunoSEQ multiplex PCR; TCRdb holds only in-frame clones, not every one. The data show around 600,000 clones, 85% to 95% seen once. The sequenced sample was naive CD8+ T cells sorted from blood. These receptors were obtained from a woman aged 25-40 years in good health. Both conserved end residues are part of each CDR3. The order of the fields is J gene, D gene, clone size, V gene, CDR3 length, CDR3 protein, CDR3 DNA. A D gene is named only where the DNA matches it firmly. The size field is filled for only some rows; it gives once, few, many or a size class.

>TRBJ2-2|.|.|TRBV13|16
CASSLVFPGAPGELFF
TGTGCCAGCAGCTTAGTATTTCCGGGAGCTCCCGGGGAGCTGTTTTTT
>TRBJ1-1|.|.|TRBV4-1|12
CASSAAGTEAFF
TGCGCCAGCAGCGCAGCCGGGACAGAAGCTTTCTTT
>TRBJ2-7|.|.|TRBV5-4|16
CASSDSARRSSYEQYF
TGTGCCAGCAGCGATAGCGCCCGACGGAGCTCCTACGAGCAGTACTTC
>TRBJ2-1|.|.|TRBV15|17
CATSGEGALSSYNEQFF
TGTGCCACCAGCGGGGAAGGGGCCCTCAGCTCCTACAATGAGCAGTTCTTC
>TRBJ2-7|TRBD2|.|TRBV29-1|13
CSVVASGNYEQYF
TGCAGCGTTGTGGCTAGCGGAAACTACGAGCAGTACTTC
>TRBJ2-7|.|.|TRBV28|17
CASSSDYSGGRLYEQYF
TGTGCCAGCAGTTCGGATTACAGCGGTGGGAGATTGTACGAGCAGTACTTC
>TRBJ1-1|.|once|TRBV6-5|14
CASSYAGVNTEAFF
TGTGCCAGCAGTTACGCCGGCGTGAACACTGAAGCTTTCTTT
>TRBJ1-1|.|.|TRBV7-9|14
CASSLKGTNTEAFF
TGTGCCAGCAGCTTAAAGGGAACGAACACTGAAGCTTTCTTT
>TRBJ2-7|.|once|TRBV21-1|20
CASSKEGFREPSGRSREQYF
TGTGCCAGCAGCAAAGAAGGCTTCAGGGAACCGAGCGGGAGGTCGCGGGAGCAGTACTTC
>TRBJ2-1|.|.|TRBV4-2|15
CASSQDSGMGNEQFF
TGTGCCAGCAGCCAAGATTCGGGGATGGGAAATGAGCAGTTCTTC
>TRBJ1-5|.|.|TRBV19|20
CASSNRGMRTELIRNQPQHF
TGTGCCAGTAGCAATAGGGGGATGAGGACTGAGCTAATCCGTAATCAGCCCCAGCATTTT
>TRBJ2-7|TRBD2|.|TRBV5-6|14
CASSELAGASEQYF
TGTGCCAGCAGCGAACTAGCGGGAGCTTCCGAGCAGTACTTC
>TRBJ2-2|.|.|TRBV6-5|16
CASSYSTIGVTGELFF
TGTGCCAGCAGTTACTCAACGATAGGGGTTACCGGGGAGCTGTTTTTT
>TRBJ2-1|.|.|TRBV28|17
CASSLPTQGGSYNEQFF
TGTGCCAGCAGTTTACCTACGCAGGGTGGATCATACAATGAGCAGTTCTTC
>TRBJ2-1|.|.|TRBV28|13
CASSFGRGNEQFF
TGTGCCAGCAGTTTTGGGCGCGGGAATGAGCAGTTCTTC
>TRBJ2-1|.|.|TRBV27|13
CASSGGSYNEQFF
TGTGCCAGTTCCGGGGGTTCCTACAATGAGCAGTTCTTC
>TRBJ1-1|.|.|TRBV30|12
CAWKVRNTEAFF
TGTGCCTGGAAGGTGCGGAACACTGAAGCTTTCTTT
>TRBJ2-5|TRBD1|.|TRBV27|14
CASSFGQGQETQYF
TGTGCCAGCAGTTTCGGACAGGGACAAGAGACCCAGTACTTC
>TRBJ1-1|.|.|TRBV28|14
CASSFRLLSTEAFF
TGTGCCAGCAGTTTTCGCCTGTTGTCCACTGAAGCTTTCTTT
>TRBJ2-1|TRBD1|.|TRBV27|16
CASSPGTGRMVNEQFF
TGTGCCAGCAGCCCCGGGACAGGGAGGATGGTCAATGAGCAGTTCTTC
>TRBJ2-7|.|.|TRBV23-1|16
CASSQSLGDRGDEQYF
TGCGCCAGCAGTCAATCTTTGGGAGACCGAGGGGACGAGCAGTACTTC
>TRBJ1-2|.|.|TRBV29-1|16
CSVEDPVTNKNYGYTF
TGCAGCGTTGAAGACCCAGTTACAAACAAAAACTATGGCTACACCTTC
>TRBJ2-5|TRBD1|.|TRBV10-3|17
CAISETLGTELGETQYF
TGTGCCATCAGTGAGACACTCGGGACAGAACTAGGGGAGACCCAGTACTTC
>TRBJ2-2|.|.|TRBV6-5|15
CASSYSEGFAGELFF
TGTGCCAGCAGTTACTCTGAGGGTTTCGCCGGGGAGCTGTTTTTT
>TRBJ2-7|.|once|TRBV19|13
CASSMSTSYEQYF
TGTGCCAGTAGTATGTCGACCTCCTACGAGCAGTACTTC
>TRBJ2-7|TRBD2|.|TRBV19|13
CASSNRHGGEQYF
TGTGCCAGTAGTAATCGACACGGGGGGGAGCAGTACTTC
>TRBJ2-5|TRBD2|.|TRBV11-1|14
CASSLVTSEETQYF
TGTGCCAGCAGCTTAGTAACTAGCGAAGAGACCCAGTACTTC
>TRBJ2-7|.|.|TRBV14|16
CASSRFRGGLRYEQYF
TGTGCCAGCAGCCGATTCCGGGGCGGACTCCGGTACGAGCAGTACTTC
>TRBJ2-7|.|.|TRBV27|14
CASSPLDRPYEQYF
TGTGCCAGCAGTCCCCTGGACAGACCCTACGAGCAGTACTTC
>TRBJ1-2|TRBD1|once|TRBV5-6|14
CASRTGGIDYGYTF
TGTGCCAGCCGAACAGGGGGTATCGACTATGGCTACACCTTC
>TRBJ1-1|TRBD1|.|TRBV11-2|16
CASSLVAGGLLTEAFF
TGTGCCAGCAGCTTAGTTGCAGGGGGCTTACTCACTGAAGCTTTCTTT
>TRBJ2-7|.|.|TRBV29-1|13
CSVRSGNSYEQYF
TGCAGCGTTCGTTCGGGGAATTCCTACGAGCAGTACTTC
>TRBJ2-7|.|.|TRBV9|15
CASSVEYGGSYEQYF
TGTGCCAGCAGCGTAGAGTATGGGGGGTCCTACGAGCAGTACTTC
>TRBJ1-2|TRBD1|.|TRBV5-4|14
CASSPRDSYYGYTF
TGTGCCAGCAGCCCCCGGGACAGCTACTATGGCTACACCTTC
>TRBJ2-1|TRBD2|.|TRBV28|16
CASSFLLAGEGNEQFF
TGTGCCAGCAGTTTCCTACTAGCGGGAGAGGGCAATGAGCAGTTCTTC
>TRBJ2-1|.|few|TRBV7-9|11
CASSPYNEQFF
TGTGCCAGCAGCCCTTACAATGAGCAGTTCTTC
>TRBJ2-6|.|.|TRBV11-2|19
CASSLTSGTLLAGANVLTF
TGTGCCAGCAGCTTAACCTCTGGGACCTTGTTAGCAGGGGCCAACGTCCTGACTTTC
>TRBJ2-7|.|.|TRBV5-1|15
CASSPRTQSSYEQYF
TGCGCCAGCAGCCCCCGGACTCAAAGCTCCTACGAGCAGTACTTC
>TRBJ2-1|.|.|TRBV4-1|14
CASSQRGSANEQFF
TGCGCCAGCAGCCAACGGGGGAGTGCAAATGAGCAGTTCTTC
>TRBJ2-5|.|.|TRBV28|17
CASSSAKGASYQETQYF
TGTGCCAGCAGTTCGGCAAAAGGGGCTTCCTACCAAGAGACCCAGTACTTC
>TRBJ2-7|TRBD1|.|TRBV6-1|14
CASRRTGSPYEQYF
TGTGCCAGCAGGAGGACAGGCTCCCCCTACGAGCAGTACTTC
>TRBJ2-1|.|.|TRBV28|14
CASSLRPLDNEQFF
TGTGCCAGCAGTTTACGTCCCCTCGACAATGAGCAGTTCTTC
>TRBJ2-5|.|.|TRBV11-2|18
CASSPRGGGGTKTQTQYF
TGTGCCAGCAGCCCCAGAGGGGGTGGGGGGACCAAGACGCAGACCCAGTACTTC
>TRBJ2-7|TRBD1|once|TRBV2|16
CASSGETGAPRGEQYF
TGTGCCAGCAGTGGGGAGACAGGGGCCCCTAGGGGCGAGCAGTACTTC
>TRBJ2-2|TRBD2|.|TRBV7-2|16
CASSTPSGSWTGELFF
TGTGCCAGCAGCACGCCTAGCGGGAGTTGGACCGGGGAGCTGTTTTTT
>TRBJ2-1|TRBD2|.|TRBV27|14
CASSLRLAVNEQFF
TGTGCCAGCAGTTTGAGGCTAGCGGTCAATGAGCAGTTCTTC
>TRBJ2-3|TRBD2|.|TRBV2|16
CASRDIAGALTDTQYF
TGTGCCAGCAGGGATATAGCGGGAGCTCTCACAGATACGCAGTATTTT
>TRBJ2-2|TRBD2|.|TRBV5-8|14
CASRASGTGGELFF
TGTGCCAGCAGGGCTAGCGGGACTGGCGGGGAGCTGTTTTTT
>TRBJ2-3|TRBD2|.|TRBV27|16
CASREPTSGSADTQYF
TGTGCCAGCAGGGAACCGACTAGCGGGAGCGCAGATACGCAGTATTTT
>TRBJ2-7|.|once|TRBV2|15
CASSEQDESSYEQYF
TGTGCCAGCAGTGAACAGGACGAGAGCTCCTACGAGCAGTACTTC
>TRBJ2-1|TRBD2|.|TRBV10-2|16
CASAAGTSGSWDEQFF
TGCGCCAGTGCCGCCGGGACTAGCGGGAGTTGGGATGAGCAGTTCTTC
>TRBJ2-7|TRBD1|.|TRBV7-6|15
CASSLDEGQDYEQYF
TGTGCCAGCAGCTTAGACGAGGGACAGGACTACGAGCAGTACTTC
>TRBJ2-7|TRBD2|.|TRBV27|15
CASSSGLAGKFEQYF
TGTGCCAGCAGCTCGGGACTAGCGGGAAAGTTCGAGCAGTACTTC
>TRBJ2-2|.|.|TRBV30|14
CAWWSGNSGGELFF
TGTGCCTGGTGGTCCGGGAATAGTGGCGGGGAGCTGTTTTTT
>TRBJ1-1|TRBD1|.|TRBV2|14
CASSITGGGTEAFF
TGTGCCAGCAGTATTACAGGGGGGGGGACTGAAGCTTTCTTT
>TRBJ2-1|.|once|TRBV9|15
CASSVPGTSYNEQFF
TGTGCCAGCAGCGTCCCCGGGACCTCGTACAATGAGCAGTTCTTC